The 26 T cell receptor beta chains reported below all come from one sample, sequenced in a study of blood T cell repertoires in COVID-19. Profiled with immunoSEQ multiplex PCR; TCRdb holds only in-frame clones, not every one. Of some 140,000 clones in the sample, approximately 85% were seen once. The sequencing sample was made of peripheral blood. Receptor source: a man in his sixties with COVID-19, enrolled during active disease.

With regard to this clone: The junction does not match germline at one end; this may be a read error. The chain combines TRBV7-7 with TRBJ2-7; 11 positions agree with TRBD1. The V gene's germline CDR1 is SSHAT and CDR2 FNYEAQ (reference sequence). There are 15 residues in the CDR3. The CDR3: CASSPGQGVMYEQYF. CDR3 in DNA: TGTGCTAGCAGCCCGGGACAGGGGGTGATGTACGAGCAGTACTTC.

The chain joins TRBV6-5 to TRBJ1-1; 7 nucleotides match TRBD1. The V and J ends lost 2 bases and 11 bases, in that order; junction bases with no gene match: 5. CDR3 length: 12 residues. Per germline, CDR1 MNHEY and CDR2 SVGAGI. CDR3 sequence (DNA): TGTGCCAGCAGTTACCAAACAGGGGCCGCTTTCTTT. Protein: CASSYQTGAAFF.

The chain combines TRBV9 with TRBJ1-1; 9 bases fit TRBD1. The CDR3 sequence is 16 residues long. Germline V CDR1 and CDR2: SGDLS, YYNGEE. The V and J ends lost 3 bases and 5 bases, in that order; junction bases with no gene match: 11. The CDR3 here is CASSAMETGGGTEAFF. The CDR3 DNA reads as TGTGCCAGCAGCGCGATGGAAACAGGGGGCGGTACTGAAGCTTTCTTT.

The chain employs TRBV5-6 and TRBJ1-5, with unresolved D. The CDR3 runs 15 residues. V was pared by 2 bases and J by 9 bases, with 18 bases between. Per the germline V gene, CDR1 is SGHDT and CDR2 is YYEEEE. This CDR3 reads CASSFSQSRVLPQHF. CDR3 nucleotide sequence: TGTGCCAGCAGCTTCTCGCAGTCGAGGGTGCTGCCCCAGCATTTT.

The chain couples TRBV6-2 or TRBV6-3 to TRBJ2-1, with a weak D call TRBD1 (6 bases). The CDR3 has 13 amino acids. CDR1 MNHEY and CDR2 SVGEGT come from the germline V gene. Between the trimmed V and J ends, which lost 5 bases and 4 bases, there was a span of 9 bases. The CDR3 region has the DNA TGTGCCAGCAGTCGACAGGATTACAATGAGCAGTTCTTC. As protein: CASSRQDYNEQFF.

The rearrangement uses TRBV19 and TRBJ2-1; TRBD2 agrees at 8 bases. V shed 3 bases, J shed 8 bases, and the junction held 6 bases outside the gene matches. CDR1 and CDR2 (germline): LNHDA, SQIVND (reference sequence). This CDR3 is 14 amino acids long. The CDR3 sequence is CASSIAGGSDEQFF. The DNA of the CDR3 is TGTGCCAGTAGTATTGCGGGGGGATCTGATGAGCAGTTCTTC.

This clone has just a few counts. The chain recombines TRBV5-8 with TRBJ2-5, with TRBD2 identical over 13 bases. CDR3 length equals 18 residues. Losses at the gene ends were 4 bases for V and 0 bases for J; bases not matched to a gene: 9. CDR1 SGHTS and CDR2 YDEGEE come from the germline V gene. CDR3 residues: CASSGRLAGGSDQETQYF. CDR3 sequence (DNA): TGTGCCAGCAGCGGGCGACTAGCGGGGGGATCAGACCAAGAGACCCAGTACTTC.

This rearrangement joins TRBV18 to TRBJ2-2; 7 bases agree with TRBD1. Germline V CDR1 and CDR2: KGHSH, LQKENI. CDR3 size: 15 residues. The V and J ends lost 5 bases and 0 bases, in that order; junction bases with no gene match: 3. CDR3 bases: TGTGCCAGCTCAAGCGGACAGGCGAACACCGGGGAGCTGTTTTTT. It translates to CASSSGQANTGELFF. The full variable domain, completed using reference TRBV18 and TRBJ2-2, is NAGVMQNPRHLVRRRGQEARLRCSPMKGHSHVYWYRQLPEEGLKFMVYLQKENIIDESGMPKERFSAEFPKEGPSILRIQQVVRGDSAAYFCASSSGQANTGELFFGEGSRLTVL.

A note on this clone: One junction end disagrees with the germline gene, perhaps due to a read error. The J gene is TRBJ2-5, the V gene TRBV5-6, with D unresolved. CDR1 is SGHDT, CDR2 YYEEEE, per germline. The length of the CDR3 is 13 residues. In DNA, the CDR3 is TGTGCCAGCAGCTTGGCAGGCCAAGTGACCCAGTACTTC. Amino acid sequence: CASSLAGQVTQYF.

This CDR3 reads CACARDSNQPQHF. CDR3 in DNA: TGTGCCTGCGCACGGGATAGCAATCAGCCCCAGCATTTT. The V and J genes are TRBV30 and TRBJ1-5; no firm D call. CDR3 size: 13 residues. V lost 6 bases and J lost 0, with 9 bases in between. Germline V gene sequence: CDR1 GTSNPN, CDR2 SVGIG (reference sequence).

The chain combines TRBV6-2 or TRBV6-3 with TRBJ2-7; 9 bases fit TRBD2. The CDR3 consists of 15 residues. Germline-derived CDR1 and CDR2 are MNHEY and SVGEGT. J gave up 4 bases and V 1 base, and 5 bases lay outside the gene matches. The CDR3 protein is CASSYWAGGRYEQYF. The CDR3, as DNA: TGTGCCAGCAGTTACTGGGCGGGGGGGCGATACGAGCAGTACTTC.

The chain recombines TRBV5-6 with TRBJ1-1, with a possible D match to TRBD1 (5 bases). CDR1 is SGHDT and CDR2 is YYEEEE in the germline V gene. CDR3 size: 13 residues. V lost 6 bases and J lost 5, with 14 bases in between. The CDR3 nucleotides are TGTGCCAGCACCCCCGTGGGGCGGACTGAAGCTTTCTTT. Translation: CASTPVGRTEAFF.

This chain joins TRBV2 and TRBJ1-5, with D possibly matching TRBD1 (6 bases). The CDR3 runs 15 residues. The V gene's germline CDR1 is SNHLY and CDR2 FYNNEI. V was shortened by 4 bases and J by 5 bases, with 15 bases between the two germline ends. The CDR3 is CASSVLQGLDQPQHF. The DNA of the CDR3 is TGTGCCAGCAGTGTTCTACAGGGCCTCGATCAGCCCCAGCATTTT.

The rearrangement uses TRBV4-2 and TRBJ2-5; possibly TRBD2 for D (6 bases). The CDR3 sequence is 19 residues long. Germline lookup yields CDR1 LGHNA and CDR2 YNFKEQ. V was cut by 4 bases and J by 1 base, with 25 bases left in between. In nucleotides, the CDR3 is TGTGCCAGCAGCCCCCAGGGTGGGGACTGGACCGCCCCCCAAGAGACCCAGTACTTC. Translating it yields CASSPQGGDWTAPQETQYF.

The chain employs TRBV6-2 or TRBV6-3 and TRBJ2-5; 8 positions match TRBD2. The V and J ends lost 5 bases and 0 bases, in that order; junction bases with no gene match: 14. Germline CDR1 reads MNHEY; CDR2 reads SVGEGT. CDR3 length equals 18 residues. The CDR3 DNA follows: TGTGCCAGCAGTCGCGCCAGCAGACTAGCGCCTAACCAAGAGACCCAGTACTTC. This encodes CASSRASRLAPNQETQYF.

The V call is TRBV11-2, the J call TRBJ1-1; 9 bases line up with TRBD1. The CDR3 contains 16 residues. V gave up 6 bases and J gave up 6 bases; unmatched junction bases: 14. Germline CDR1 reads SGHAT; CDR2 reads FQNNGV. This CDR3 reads CASRPIRDRESSEAFF. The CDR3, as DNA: TGTGCCAGCAGACCGATTCGGGACAGGGAATCTTCTGAAGCTTTCTTT. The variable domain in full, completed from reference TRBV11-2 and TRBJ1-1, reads EAGVAQSPRYKIIEKRQSVAFWCNPISGHATLYWYQQILGQGPKLLIQFQNNGVVDDSQLPKDRFSAERLKGVDSTLKIQPAKLEDSAVYLCASRPIRDRESSEAFFGQGTRLTVV.

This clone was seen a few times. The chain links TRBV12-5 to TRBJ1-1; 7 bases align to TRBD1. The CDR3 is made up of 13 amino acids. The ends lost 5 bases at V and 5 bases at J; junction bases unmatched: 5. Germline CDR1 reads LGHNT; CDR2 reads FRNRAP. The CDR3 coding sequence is TGTGCTAGTGGTCGGACAGGTTTAACTGAAGCTTTCTTT. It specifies CASGRTGLTEAFF.

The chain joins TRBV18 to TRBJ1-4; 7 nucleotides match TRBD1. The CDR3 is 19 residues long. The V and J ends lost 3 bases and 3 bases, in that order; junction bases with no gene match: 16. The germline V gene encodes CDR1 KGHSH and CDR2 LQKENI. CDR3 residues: CASSPNSAAGQGANEKLFF. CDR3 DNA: TGTGCCAGCTCACCTAACTCCGCGGCAGGTCAGGGGGCTAATGAAAAACTGTTTTTT.

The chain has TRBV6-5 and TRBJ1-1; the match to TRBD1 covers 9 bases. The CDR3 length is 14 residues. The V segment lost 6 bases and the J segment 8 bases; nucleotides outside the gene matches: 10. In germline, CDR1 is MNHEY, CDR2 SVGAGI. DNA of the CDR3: TGTGCCAGCAGGGCGGACAGGGGTTATCAAGAAGCTTTCTTT. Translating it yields CASRADRGYQEAFF.

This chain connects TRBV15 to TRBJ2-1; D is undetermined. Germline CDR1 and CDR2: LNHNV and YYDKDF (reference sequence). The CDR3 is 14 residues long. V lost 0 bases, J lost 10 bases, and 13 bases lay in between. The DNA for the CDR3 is TGTGCCACCAGCAGAGATTTAGGCCACGGGGAGCAGTTCTTC. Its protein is CATSRDLGHGEQFF.

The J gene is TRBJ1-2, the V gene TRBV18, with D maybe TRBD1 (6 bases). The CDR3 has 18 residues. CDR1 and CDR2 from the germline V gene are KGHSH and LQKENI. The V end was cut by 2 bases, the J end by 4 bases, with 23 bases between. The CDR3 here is CASSPLKRQASSGYGYTF. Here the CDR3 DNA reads TGTGCCAGCTCACCATTAAAACGACAGGCCTCATCGGGCTATGGCTACACCTTC.

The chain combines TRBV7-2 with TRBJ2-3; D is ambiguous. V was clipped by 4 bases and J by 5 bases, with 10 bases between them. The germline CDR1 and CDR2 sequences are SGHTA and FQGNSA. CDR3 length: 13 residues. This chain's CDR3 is CASSSEPQDTQYF. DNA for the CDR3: TGTGCCAGCAGCTCAGAACCTCAAGATACGCAGTATTTT.

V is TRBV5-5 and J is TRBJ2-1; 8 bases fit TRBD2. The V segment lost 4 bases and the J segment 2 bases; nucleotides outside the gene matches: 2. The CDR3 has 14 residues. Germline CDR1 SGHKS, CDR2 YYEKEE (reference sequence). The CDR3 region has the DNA TGTGCCAGCAGCCTGACTAGCGCCTACAATGAGCAGTTCTTC. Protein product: CASSLTSAYNEQFF.

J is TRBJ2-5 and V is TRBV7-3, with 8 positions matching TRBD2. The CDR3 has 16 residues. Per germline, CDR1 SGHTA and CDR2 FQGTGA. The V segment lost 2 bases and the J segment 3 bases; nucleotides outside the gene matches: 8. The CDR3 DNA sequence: TGTGCCAGCAGCTTAGGGGTAGCGGGACGTAAAGAGACCCAGTACTTC. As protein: CASSLGVAGRKETQYF.

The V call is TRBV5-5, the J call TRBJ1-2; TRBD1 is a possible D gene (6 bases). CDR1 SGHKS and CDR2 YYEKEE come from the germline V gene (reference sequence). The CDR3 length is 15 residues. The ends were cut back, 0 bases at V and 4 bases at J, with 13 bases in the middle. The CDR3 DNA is TGTGCCAGCAGCTTGGCCCAGGGGTCCCTCTATGGCTACACCTTC. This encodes CASSLAQGSLYGYTF.

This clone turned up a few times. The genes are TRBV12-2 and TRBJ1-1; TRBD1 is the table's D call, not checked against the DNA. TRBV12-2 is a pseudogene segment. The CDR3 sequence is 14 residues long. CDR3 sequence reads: CASRSGRVGTEAFF. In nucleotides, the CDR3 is TGTGCAAGTCGATCCGGCAGGGTGGGCACTGAAGCTTTCTTT.